Listed below are T cell receptor beta chains from one sample, sequenced in a study of blood T cells in healthy people across ages. TCRdb called the 5' RACE reads again in MiXCR, with one record for every CDR3 protein. The sample contains some 1 million distinct CDR3 sequences, around 43% of which appear only once. Sequenced input: blood. These receptors all stem from a woman aged 55-69 years in good health. The CDR3 runs from the conserved cysteine through the conserved F or W. Part of the rows lack a size; the others show once, few, many or a class for expanded clones.

CASIGSGDSTYEQYF | TRBV28 | . | 15 | TRBJ2-7
CSARDPRGRNQPQHF | TRBV20-1 | . | 15 | TRBJ1-5
CARSRTGQANYGYTF | TRBV5-1 | once | 15 | TRBJ1-2
CASSLRLASTDTQYF | TRBV5-4 | once | 15 | TRBJ2-3
CASKSVGASGRAHEQFF | TRBV6-2/TRBV6-3 | few | 17 | TRBJ2-1
CASSLSRLNTGELFF | TRBV5-6 | once | 15 | TRBJ2-2
CASSRDPGETQYF | TRBV18 | few | 13 | TRBJ2-5
CASSQAGTVRGDQPQHF | TRBV3-1 | . | 17 | TRBJ1-5
CASSLGSITEAFF | TRBV11-3 | . | 13 | TRBJ1-1
CSASGTGVPYEQYF | TRBV20-1 | . | 14 | TRBJ2-7
CASSNPVGRTDTQYF | TRBV7-8 | . | 15 | TRBJ2-3